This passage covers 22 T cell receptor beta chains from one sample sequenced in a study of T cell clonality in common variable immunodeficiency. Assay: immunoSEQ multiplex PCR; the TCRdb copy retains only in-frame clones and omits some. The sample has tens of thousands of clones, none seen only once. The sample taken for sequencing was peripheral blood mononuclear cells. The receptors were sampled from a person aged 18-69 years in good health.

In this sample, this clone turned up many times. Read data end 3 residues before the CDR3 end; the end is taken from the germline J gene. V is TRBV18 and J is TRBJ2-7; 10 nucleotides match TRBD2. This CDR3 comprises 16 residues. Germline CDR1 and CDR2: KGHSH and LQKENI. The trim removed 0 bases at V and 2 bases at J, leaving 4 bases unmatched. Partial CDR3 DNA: TGTGCCAGCTCACCACCGTTGCTAGCGGGAGCCTACGAG. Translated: CASSPPLLAGAYE. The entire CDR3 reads CASSPPLLAGAYEQYF.

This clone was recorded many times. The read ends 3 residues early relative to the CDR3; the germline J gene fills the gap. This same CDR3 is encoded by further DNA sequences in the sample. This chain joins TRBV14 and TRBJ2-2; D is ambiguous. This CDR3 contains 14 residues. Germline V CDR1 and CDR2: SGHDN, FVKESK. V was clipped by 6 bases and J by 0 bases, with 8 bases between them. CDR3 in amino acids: CASSRDTNTGELFF. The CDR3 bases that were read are TGTGCCAGCAGTCGTGACACGAACACCGGGGAG. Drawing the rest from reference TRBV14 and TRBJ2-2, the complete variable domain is EAGVTQFPSHSVIEKGQTVTLRCDPISGHDNLYWYRRVMGKEIKFLLHFVKESKQDESGMPNNRFLAERTGGTYSTLKVQPAELEDSGVYFCASSRDTNTGELFFGEGSRLTVL.

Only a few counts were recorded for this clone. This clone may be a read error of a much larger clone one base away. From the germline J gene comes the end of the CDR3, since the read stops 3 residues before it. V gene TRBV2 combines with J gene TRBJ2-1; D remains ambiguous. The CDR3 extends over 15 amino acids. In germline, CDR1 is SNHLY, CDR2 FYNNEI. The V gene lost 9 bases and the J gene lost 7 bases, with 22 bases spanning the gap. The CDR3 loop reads CASSWNSLFVNEQFF. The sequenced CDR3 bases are TGTGCCAGTAGCTGGAACTCCCTATTTGTGAATGAG.

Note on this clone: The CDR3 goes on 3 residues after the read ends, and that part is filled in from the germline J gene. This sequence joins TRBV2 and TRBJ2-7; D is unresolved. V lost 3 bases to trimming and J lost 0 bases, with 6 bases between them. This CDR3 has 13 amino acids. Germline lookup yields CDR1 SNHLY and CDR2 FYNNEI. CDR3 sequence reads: CASSEADSYEQYF. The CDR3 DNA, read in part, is TGTGCCAGCAGTGAGGCTGACTCCTACGAG.

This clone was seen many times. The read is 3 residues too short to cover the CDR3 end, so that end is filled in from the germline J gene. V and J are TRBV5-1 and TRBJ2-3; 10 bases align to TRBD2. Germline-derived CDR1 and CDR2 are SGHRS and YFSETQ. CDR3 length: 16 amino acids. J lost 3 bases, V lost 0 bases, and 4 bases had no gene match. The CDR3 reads CASSLDGLAETDTQYF. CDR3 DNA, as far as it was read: TGCGCCAGCAGCTTGGACGGACTAGCGGAAACAGATACG.

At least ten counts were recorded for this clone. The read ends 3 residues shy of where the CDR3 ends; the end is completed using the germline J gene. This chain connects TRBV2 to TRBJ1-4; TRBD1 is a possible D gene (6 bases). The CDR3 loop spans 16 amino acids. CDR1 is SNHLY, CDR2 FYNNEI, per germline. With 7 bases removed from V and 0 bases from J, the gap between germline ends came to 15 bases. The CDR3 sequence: CASKVDSHATNEKLFF. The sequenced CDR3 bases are TGTGCCAGCAAGGTGGACAGCCATGCAACTAATGAAAAA.

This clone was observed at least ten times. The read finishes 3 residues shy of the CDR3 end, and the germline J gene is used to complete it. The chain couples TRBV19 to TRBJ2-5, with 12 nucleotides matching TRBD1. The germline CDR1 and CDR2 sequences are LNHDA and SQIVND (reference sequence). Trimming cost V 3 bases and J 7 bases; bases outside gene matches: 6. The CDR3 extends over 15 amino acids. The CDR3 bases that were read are TGTGCCAGTAGTATCCCGGGACAGGGGGCCGCGACC. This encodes CASSIPGQGAAT. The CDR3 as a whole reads CASSIPGQGAATQYF.

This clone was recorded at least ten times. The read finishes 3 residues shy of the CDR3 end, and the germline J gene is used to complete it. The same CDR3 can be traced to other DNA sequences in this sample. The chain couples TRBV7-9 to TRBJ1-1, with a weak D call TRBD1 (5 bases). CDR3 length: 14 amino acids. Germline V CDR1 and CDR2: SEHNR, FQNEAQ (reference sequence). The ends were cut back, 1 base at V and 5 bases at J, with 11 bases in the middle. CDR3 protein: CASSLEGGGTEAFF. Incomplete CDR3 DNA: TGTGCCAGCAGCTTAGAGGGCGGGGGAACTGAA.

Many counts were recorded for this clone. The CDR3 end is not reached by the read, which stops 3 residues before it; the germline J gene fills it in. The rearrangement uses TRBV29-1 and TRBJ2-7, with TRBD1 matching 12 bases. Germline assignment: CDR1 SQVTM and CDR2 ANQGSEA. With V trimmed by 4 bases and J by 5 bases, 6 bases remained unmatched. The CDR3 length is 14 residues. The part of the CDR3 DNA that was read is TGCAGCGTTGCAGGGGGGACAGGGGGCGACGAG. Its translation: CSVAGGTGGDE. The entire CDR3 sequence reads CSVAGGTGGDEQYF.

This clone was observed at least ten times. The sequenced part of the CDR3 DNA is TGTGCCAGTAGTATAGGGACAGCCTACGAG. Protein sequence: CASSIGTAYE. The full CDR3 sequence reads CASSIGTAYEQYF. The rearrangement uses TRBV19 and TRBJ2-7, with D tentatively TRBD1 (6 bases). Sequencing ends 3 residues short of the CDR3 end; the germline J gene provides the rest. This CDR3 contains 13 residues. The germline V gene encodes CDR1 LNHDA and CDR2 SQIVND (reference sequence). Trimming took 1 base from V and 2 from J, leaving 6 bases between them.

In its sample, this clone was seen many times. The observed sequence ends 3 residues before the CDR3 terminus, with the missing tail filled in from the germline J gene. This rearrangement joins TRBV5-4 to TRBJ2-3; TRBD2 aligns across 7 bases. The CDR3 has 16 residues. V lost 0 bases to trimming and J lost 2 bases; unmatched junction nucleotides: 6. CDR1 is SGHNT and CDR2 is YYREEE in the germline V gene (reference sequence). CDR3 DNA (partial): TGTGCCAGCAGCTTGGGGCGGGAGCGGATCACAGATACG. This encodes CASSLGRERITDT. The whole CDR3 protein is CASSLGRERITDTQYF.

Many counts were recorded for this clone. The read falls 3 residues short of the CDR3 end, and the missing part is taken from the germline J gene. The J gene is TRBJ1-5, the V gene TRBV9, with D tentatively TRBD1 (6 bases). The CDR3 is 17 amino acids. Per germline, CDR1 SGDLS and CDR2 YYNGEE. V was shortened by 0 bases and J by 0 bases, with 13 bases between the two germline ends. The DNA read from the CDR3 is TGTGCCAGCAGCGTAGGAGGACAGATGTATAGCAATCAGCCC. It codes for CASSVGGQMYSNQP. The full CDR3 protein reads CASSVGGQMYSNQPQHF.

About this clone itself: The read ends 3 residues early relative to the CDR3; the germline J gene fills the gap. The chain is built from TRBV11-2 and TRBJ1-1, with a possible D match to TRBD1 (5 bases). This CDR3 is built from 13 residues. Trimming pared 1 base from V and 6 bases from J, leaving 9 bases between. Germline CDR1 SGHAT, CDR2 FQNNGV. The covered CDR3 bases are TGTGCCAGCAGCTTAGTTTGGGGGGCTGAA. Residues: CASSLVWGAE. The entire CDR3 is CASSLVWGAEAFF.

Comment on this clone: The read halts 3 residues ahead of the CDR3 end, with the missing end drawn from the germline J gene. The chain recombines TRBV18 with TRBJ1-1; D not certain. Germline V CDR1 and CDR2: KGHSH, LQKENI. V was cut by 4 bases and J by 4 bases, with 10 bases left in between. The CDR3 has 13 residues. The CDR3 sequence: CASSQAHSTEAFF. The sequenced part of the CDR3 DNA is TGTGCCAGCTCACAGGCTCACAGCACTGAA.

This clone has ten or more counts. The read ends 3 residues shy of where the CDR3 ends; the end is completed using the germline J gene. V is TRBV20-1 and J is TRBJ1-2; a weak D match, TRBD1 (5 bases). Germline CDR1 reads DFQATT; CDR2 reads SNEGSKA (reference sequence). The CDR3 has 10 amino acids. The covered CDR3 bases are TGCAGTGCTAGTCAGGGACTA. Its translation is CSASQGL. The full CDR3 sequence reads CSASQGLYTF.

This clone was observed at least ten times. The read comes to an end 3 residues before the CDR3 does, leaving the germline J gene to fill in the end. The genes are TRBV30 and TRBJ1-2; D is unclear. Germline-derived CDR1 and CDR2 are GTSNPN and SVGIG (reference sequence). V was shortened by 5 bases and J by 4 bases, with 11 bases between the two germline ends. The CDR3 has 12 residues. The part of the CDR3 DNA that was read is TGTGCCTGGCCCGACGGGGTCTATGGC. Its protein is CAWPDGVYG. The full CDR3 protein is CAWPDGVYGYTF.

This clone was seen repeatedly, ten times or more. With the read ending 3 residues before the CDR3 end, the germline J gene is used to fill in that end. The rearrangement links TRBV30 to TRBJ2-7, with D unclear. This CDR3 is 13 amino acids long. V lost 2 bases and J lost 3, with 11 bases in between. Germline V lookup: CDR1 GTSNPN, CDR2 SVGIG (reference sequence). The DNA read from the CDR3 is TGTGCCTGGAGTTCGATACAGATCTACGAG. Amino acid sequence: CAWSSIQIYE. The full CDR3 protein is CAWSSIQIYEQYF.

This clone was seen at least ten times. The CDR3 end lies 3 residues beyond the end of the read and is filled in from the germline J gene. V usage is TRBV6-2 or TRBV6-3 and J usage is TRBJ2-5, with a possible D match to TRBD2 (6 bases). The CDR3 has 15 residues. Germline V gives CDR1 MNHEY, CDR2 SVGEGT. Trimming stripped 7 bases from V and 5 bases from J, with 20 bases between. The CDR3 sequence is CASTPGAAGWETQYF. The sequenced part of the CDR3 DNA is TGTGCCAGCACCCCCGGCGCGGCGGGATGGGAGACC.

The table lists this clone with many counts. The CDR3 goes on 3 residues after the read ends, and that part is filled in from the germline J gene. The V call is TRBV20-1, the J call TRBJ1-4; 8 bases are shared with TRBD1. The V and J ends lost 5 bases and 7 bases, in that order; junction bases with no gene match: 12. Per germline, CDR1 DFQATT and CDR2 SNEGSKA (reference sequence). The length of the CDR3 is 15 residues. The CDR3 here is CSARTGTGTGEKLFF. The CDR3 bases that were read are TGCAGTGCTCGCACCGGGACAGGCACCGGTGAAAAA.

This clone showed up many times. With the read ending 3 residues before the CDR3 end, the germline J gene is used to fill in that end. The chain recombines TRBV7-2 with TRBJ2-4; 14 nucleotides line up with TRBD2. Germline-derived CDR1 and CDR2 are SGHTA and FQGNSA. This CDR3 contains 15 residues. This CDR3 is CASSLGGTSGGYQYF. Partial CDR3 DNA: TGTGCCAGCAGCTTAGGGGGGACTAGCGGGGGTTAT.

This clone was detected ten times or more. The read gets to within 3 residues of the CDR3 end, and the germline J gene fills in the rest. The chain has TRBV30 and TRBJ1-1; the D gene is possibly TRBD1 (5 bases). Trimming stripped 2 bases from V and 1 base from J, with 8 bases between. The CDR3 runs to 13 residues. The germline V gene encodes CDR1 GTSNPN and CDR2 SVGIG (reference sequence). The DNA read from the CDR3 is TGTGCCTGGAGTCGTACAGGGAACACTGAA. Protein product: CAWSRTGNTE. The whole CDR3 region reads CAWSRTGNTEAFF.

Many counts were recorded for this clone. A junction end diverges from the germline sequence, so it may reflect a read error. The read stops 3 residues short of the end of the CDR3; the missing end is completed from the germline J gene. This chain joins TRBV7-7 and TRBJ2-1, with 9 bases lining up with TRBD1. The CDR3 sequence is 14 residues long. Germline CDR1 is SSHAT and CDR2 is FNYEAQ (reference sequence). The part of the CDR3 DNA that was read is TGTGCTAGCAGCCGGGACAGGGATGACAATGAG. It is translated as CASSRDRDDNE. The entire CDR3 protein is CASSRDRDDNEQFF.